Listed below are T cell receptor beta chains from one sample, sequenced in a study of neoadjuvant anti-PD-1 for oral cavity cancer. Using immunoSEQ multiplex PCR, the repertoire was profiled, and TCRdb retains in-frame clones only, with some absent. The data contain approximately 21,000 clones, less than 50% of them singletons. Sequenced here: tumor tissue, sampled after nivolumab (anti-PD-1) treatment. The source is a person between 35 and 79 years old with oral cavity squamous cell carcinoma. Each CDR3 is given with its conserved first and last residue. D genes are given only for firm matches. The size of a clone is reported for some rows only, either as once, few or many, or as a class for expanded clones.

clone_size: NA; j_call: TRBJ2-6; d_call: TRBD2; v_call: TRBV5-1; cdr3_aa: CASSSAGLAVFSGANVLTF; cdr3_nt: TGCGCCAGCAGCTCGGCGGGACTAGCGGTTTTCTCTGGGGCCAACGTCCTGACTTTC
clone_size: NA; j_call: TRBJ2-5; d_call: TRBD2; v_call: TRBV18; cdr3_aa: CASSRSGGQETQYF; cdr3_nt: TGTGCCAGCTCACGCAGCGGGGGCCAAGAGACCCAGTACTTC
clone_size: NA; j_call: TRBJ2-1; d_call: TRBD1; v_call: TRBV13; cdr3_aa: CASSSRGYSYNEQFF; cdr3_nt: TGTGCCAGCAGCTCCAGGGGGTACTCCTACAATGAGCAGTTCTTC
clone_size: few; j_call: TRBJ1-5; d_call: TRBD1; v_call: TRBV15; cdr3_aa: CATSRDRGFQPQHF; cdr3_nt: TGTGCCACCAGCAGGGACAGGGGATTTCAGCCCCAGCATTTT
clone_size: NA; j_call: TRBJ1-6; d_call: TRBD1; v_call: TRBV10-3; cdr3_aa: CAISEFGGGTSYNSPLHF; cdr3_nt: TGTGCCATCAGTGAGTTCGGAGGGGGCACGTCCTATAATTCACCCCTCCACTTT
clone_size: few; j_call: TRBJ2-2; d_call: NA; v_call: TRBV30; cdr3_aa: CASKEAGELFF; cdr3_nt: TGTGCCTCAAAGGAGGCCGGGGAGCTGTTTTTT
clone_size: NA; j_call: TRBJ1-1; d_call: TRBD1; v_call: TRBV11-1; cdr3_aa: CASSSTGGETEAFF; cdr3_nt: TGTGCCAGCAGCTCGACAGGGGGCGAGACTGAAGCTTTCTTT
clone_size: NA; j_call: TRBJ2-7; d_call: TRBD1; v_call: TRBV7-2; cdr3_aa: CASSLERNRDRDYEQYF; cdr3_nt: TGTGCCAGCAGCTTAGAAAGGAACCGGGACAGGGACTACGAGCAGTACTTC
clone_size: NA; j_call: TRBJ2-3; d_call: NA; v_call: TRBV18; cdr3_aa: CASSPRGATDTQYF; cdr3_nt: TGTGCCAGCTCACCACGGGGGGCGACAGATACGCAGTATTTT
clone_size: NA; j_call: TRBJ2-7; d_call: TRBD1; v_call: TRBV5-1; cdr3_aa: CASSLRTGLYEQYF; cdr3_nt: TGCGCCAGCAGCTTGAGGACAGGGCTCTACGAGCAGTACTTC